Listed below are T cell receptor beta chains from one sample, sequenced in a study of blood T cell repertoires in COVID-19. Measured with immunoSEQ multiplex PCR; TCRdb has only the in-frame clones, and not every one. The sample carries some 43,000 clones, around 79% recorded once. Sequencing used peripheral blood. These receptors were collected from a woman aged 55-69 years with acute or convalescent COVID-19. CDR3s include the opening cysteine and the closing phenylalanine or tryptophan. Fields, in order: V gene, J gene, clone size, D gene, CDR3 protein, CDR3 DNA. The D gene is left open where the match is weak. Clone size is not always given. Where it is, it says once, few, many or a class for expanded clones.

TRBV7-2	TRBJ1-4	NA	NA	CASSGRGREKLFF	TGTGCCAGCAGCGGAAGGGGTCGTGAAAAACTGTTTTTT
TRBV9	TRBJ2-7	NA	TRBD2	CASSVTSGGMGEQYF	TGTGCCAGCAGCGTTACCAGCGGGGGTATGGGCGAGCAGTACTTC
TRBV29-1	TRBJ1-1	NA	TRBD1	CSADLQGARTEAFF	TGCAGCGCCGACTTACAGGGGGCCCGAACTGAAGCTTTCTTT
TRBV9	TRBJ1-1	NA	NA	CASSAQVNTEAFF	TGTGCCAGCAGCGCACAGGTTAACACTGAAGCTTTCTTT
TRBV4-1	TRBJ1-2	NA	NA	CASSQGQDAPNYGYTF	TGCGCCAGCAGCCAAGGACAGGATGCCCCTAACTATGGCTACACCTTC
TRBV2	TRBJ2-3	NA	NA	CASSEASTVDTQYF	TGTGCCAGCAGTGAAGCCTCGACAGTTGATACGCAGTATTTT
TRBV5-6	TRBJ2-2	NA	TRBD2	CASSFFWLAGGNTGELFF	TGTGCCAGCAGCTTCTTTTGGCTAGCGGGGGGCAACACCGGGGAGCTGTTTTTT
TRBV7-8	TRBJ2-3	NA	TRBD2	CASSLKAGSFYTQYF	TGTGCCAGCAGCTTGAAAGCGGGATCGTTTTATACGCAGTATTTT
TRBV11-3	TRBJ2-2	NA	NA	CASSSPWNTGELFF	TGTGCCAGCAGCTCCCCATGGAACACCGGGGAGCTGTTTTTT
TRBV27	TRBJ2-7	NA	TRBD1	CASRAGTGTAYEQYF	TGTGCCAGCAGAGCCGGGACAGGGACCGCCTACGAGCAGTACTTC
TRBV20-1	TRBJ1-4	NA	NA	CSASWRPNEKLFF	TGCAGTGCTAGTTGGCGGCCCAATGAAAAACTGTTTTTT
TRBV4-2	TRBJ2-3	NA	TRBD2	CASSLASGGAGDTQYF	TGTGCCAGCAGCCTTGCTAGCGGGGGGGCGGGAGATACGCAGTATTTT
TRBV19	TRBJ1-2	NA	NA	CASSWDTYGYTF	TGTGCCAGTAGTTGGGACACCTATGGCTACACCTTC
TRBV11-2	TRBJ1-6	NA	NA	CASSLEQGTPLHF	TGTGCCAGCAGCTTAGAGCAGGGGACACCCCTCCACTTT
TRBV7-2	TRBJ1-1	few	NA	CASSTRTAGIGITEAFF	TGTGCCAGCAGCACCCGGACAGCGGGGATTGGGATCACTGAAGCTTTCTTT
TRBV7-3	TRBJ2-1	NA	TRBD2	CASSLSPAGGPNEQFF	TGTGCCAGCAGCTTAAGCCCAGCGGGGGGACCCAATGAGCAGTTCTTC
TRBV7-2	TRBJ1-6	once	TRBD1	CASSSTSLQGAYNSPLHF	TGTGCCAGCAGCTCAACTTCACTGCAGGGGGCCTATAATTCACCCCTCCACTTT
TRBV12-3/TRBV12-4	TRBJ1-2	few	NA	CASSMTENYGYTF	TGTGCCAGCAGTATGACAGAGAACTATGGCTACACCTTC
TRBV11-2	TRBJ2-3	NA	TRBD1	CASSSPGQGSDTQYF	TGTGCCAGCAGCTCTCCGGGACAGGGCTCAGATACGCAGTATTTT
TRBV3-1/TRBV3-2	TRBJ2-1	NA	TRBD2	CASSQGGGAKNEQFF	TGTGCCAGCAGCCAAGGCGGGGGGGCAAAGAATGAGCAGTTCTTC
TRBV29-1	TRBJ2-1	NA	TRBD2	CSVEDGIGGAGALDEQFF	TGCAGCGTTGAAGATGGTATCGGGGGAGCGGGGGCCCTCGATGAGCAGTTCTTC